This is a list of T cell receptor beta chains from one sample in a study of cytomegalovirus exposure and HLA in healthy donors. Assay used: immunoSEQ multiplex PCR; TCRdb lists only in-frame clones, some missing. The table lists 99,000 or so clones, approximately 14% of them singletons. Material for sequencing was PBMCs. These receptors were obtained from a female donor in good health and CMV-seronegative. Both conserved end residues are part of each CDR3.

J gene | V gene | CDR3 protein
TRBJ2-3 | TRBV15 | CATKDTRYTDTQYF
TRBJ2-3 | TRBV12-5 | CASGLVPTADTQYF
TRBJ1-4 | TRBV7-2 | CASSLETGEWEKLFF
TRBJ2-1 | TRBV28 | CASTGLAGDYGSYNEQFF
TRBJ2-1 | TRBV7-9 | CASSLAGAGAYNEQFF
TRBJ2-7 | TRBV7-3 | CASSQTGGYEQYF
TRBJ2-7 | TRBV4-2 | CASSVTITSGSYEQYF
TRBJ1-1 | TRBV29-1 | CSVEGLTEAFF
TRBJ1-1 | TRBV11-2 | CASSLNRVEAFF
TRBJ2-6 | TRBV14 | CASSQQPGRGANVLTF
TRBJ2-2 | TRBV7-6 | CASSSSTGATGELFF
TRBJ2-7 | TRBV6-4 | CASTRAGEGDEQYF
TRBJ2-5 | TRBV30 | CAWSGQYETQYF
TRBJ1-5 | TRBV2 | CASRGGEQPQHF
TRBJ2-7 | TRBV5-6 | CASSPLIRGPSYEQYF
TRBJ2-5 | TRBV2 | CASRSTSGTSRAQYF
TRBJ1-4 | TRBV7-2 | CASSLRGQGGEKLFF
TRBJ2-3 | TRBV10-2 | CASSGSSQGTQYF
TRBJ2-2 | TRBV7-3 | CASSLRSGNTGELFF
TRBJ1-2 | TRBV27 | CASSPSTGPLYGYTF
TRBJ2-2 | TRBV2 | CASRGVAGWNTGELFF
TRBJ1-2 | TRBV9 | CASSRITGTGLGYTF
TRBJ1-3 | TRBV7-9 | CASPGETFSGNTIYF
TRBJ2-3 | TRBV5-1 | CASSFSGRGTDTQYF
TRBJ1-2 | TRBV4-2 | CASSQVDRALPIDF
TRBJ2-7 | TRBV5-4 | CASSVRGHGHEQYF
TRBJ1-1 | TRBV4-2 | CASSQGSQGVTEAFF
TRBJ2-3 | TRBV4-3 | CASSQDSGPDTQYF
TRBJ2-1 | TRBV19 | CATSGGAGVEQFF
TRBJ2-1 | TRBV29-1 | CSVVGLGGDNEQFF
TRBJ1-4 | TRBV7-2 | CASSLVGGGKLFF
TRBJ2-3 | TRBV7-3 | CASSLKLLSGTTDTQYF
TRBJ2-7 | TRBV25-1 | CASQRGTGVYEQYF
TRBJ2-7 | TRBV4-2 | CASSVGVIRGSYEQYF
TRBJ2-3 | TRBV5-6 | CASSPLAGGIGDTQYF
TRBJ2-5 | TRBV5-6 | CASSLQAGGWETQYF
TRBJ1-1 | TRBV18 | CASSPRAGGLMNTEAFF
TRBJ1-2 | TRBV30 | CAWSVMWTGNGYTF
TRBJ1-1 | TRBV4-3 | CASSQEYEAHHTEAFF
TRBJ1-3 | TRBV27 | CASSLSRQGTGSGNTIYF
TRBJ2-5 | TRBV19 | CASSMGGQADAGQYF
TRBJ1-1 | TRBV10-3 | CATRTGDTEAFF
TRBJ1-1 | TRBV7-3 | CASSIDRNTEAFF
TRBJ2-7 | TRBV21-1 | CASRGSGTYEQYF
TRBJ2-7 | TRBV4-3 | CASSQWFGTSGSGYEQYF
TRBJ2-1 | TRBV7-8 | CASSFLAGGIEQFF
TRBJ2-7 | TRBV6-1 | CASSEHPGNYEQYF
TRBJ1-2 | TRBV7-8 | CASSPEGGLYYGYTF
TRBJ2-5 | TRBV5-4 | CASKGLAGSLGETQYF
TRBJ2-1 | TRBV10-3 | CAITAGLAGANEQFF
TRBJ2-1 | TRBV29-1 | CSVPLTSGGYNEQFF
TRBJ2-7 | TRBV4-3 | CASSPRVTTYEQYF
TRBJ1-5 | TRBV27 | CASSVNSNQPQHF
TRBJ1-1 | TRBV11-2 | CASSLRGSHGSEAFF
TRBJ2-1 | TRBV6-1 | CASSVGLAGGNEQFF